A selection of T cell receptor beta chains follows, all from one sample in a study of T cell responses to AZD1222 COVID-19 vaccine. Measured with immunoSEQ multiplex PCR; TCRdb has only the in-frame clones, and not every one. Here the sample spans more than 110,000 clones, over 85% being singletons. This sample comprised peripheral blood, obtained on day 0 of AZD1222 vaccination. Receptors originate from an adult in good health. Each CDR3 is given with its conserved first and last residue. D genes are given only for firm matches. The size field is filled for only some rows; it gives once, few, many or a size class.

TRBV15	-	-	TRBJ1-3	TGTGCCACCAGCAGAGAGCGGGCGGTCTCTGGAAACACCATATATTTT	CATSRERAVSGNTIYF
TRBV7-8	-	-	TRBJ1-4	TGTGCCAGCAGCCCGGACAACCTTAATGAAAAACTGTTTTTT	CASSPDNLNEKLFF
TRBV5-1	TRBD1	once	TRBJ2-2	TGCGCCAGCAGCTCCGCAAACCGACAGGGAGACACCGGGGAGCTGTTTTTT	CASSSANRQGDTGELFF
TRBV6-5	-	-	TRBJ1-1	TGTGCCAGCTATTTTGGACAGGAAGCTTTCTTT	CASYFGQEAFF
TRBV21-1	-	once	TRBJ1-3	TGTGCCAGCAGCAAATTTAGATACGGACAGGGCTCTGGAAACACCATATATTTT	CASSKFRYGQGSGNTIYF
TRBV6-5	TRBD1	once	TRBJ1-1	TGTGCCAGCAGGGACGGGACAGACATGAACACTGAAGCTTTCTTT	CASRDGTDMNTEAFF
TRBV2	-	-	TRBJ1-2	TGTGCCAGCAGTGAAGCCCGCAGGGACTATGGCTACACCTTC	CASSEARRDYGYTF
TRBV3-1/TRBV3-2	TRBD1	-	TRBJ1-6	TGTGCCAGCAGTGTGGACAGGGTGGTTAATTCACCCCTCCACTTT	CASSVDRVVNSPLHF
TRBV6-1	-	-	TRBJ1-4	TGTGCCAGCAGTGCCCGATTCCTTAGGGGTTATGAAAAACTGTTTTTT	CASSARFLRGYEKLFF
TRBV5-4	-	-	TRBJ1-3	TGTGCCAGCAGCCTCCGCCTGGACGGGCAGGCGGACACCATATATTTT	CASSLRLDGQADTIYF
TRBV7-8	TRBD1	-	TRBJ2-7	TGTGCCAGCAGCTTAGGGTGGGGACAGGGGGACGAGCAGTACTTC	CASSLGWGQGDEQYF
TRBV20-1	-	few	TRBJ2-1	TGCAGTGCTAGAGATGACCGTGAGCAGTTCTTC	CSARDDREQFF
TRBV5-6	TRBD1	once	TRBJ2-7	TGTGCCAGCAGCTCGACAGGGGACGAGCAGTACTTC	CASSSTGDEQYF
TRBV15	-	-	TRBJ2-7	TGTGCCACCAGCAGAGATCGACAGTCTAGCTCCTACGAGCAGTACTTC	CATSRDRQSSSYEQYF
TRBV19	-	-	TRBJ1-1	TGTGCCAGTAGTAAAAATCGGGACTCCCGTGGCGTGAACACTGAAGCTTTCTTT	CASSKNRDSRGVNTEAFF
TRBV29-1	-	-	TRBJ2-7	TGCAGCGTTGAAATAGGACAGCTAAGCTACGAGCAGTACTTC	CSVEIGQLSYEQYF
TRBV19	TRBD1	-	TRBJ1-2	TGTGCCAGTAGGGGACGGACAGGGGCGGAGTATGGCTACACCTTC	CASRGRTGAEYGYTF
TRBV5-3	-	-	TRBJ2-5	TGTGCCAGAAGCTTGGCCAGGGAAGAGACCCAGTACTTC	CARSLAREETQYF
TRBV13	-	few	TRBJ1-1	TGTGCCAGCAGCTTAGGGGGAATCAACACTGAAGCTTTCTTT	CASSLGGINTEAFF
TRBV10-2	TRBD2	-	TRBJ2-5	TGCGCCAGCAGCGTAGCGGGAGCTTTCGAGACCCAGTACTTC	CASSVAGAFETQYF
TRBV11-3	TRBD2	-	TRBJ2-1	TGTGCCAGCAGCTCCCCGGGACTAGCGGGAGGGCCGAGCTCCTACAATGAGCAGTTCTTC	CASSSPGLAGGPSSYNEQFF
TRBV4-1	TRBD2	-	TRBJ2-6	TGCGCCAGCAGCCACGAAAATGCGGGGAGGGAGTCCGGGGCCAACGTCCTGACTTTC	CASSHENAGRESGANVLTF
TRBV2	-	once	TRBJ2-3	TGTGCCAGCAGTGTGGCTAGCGAAGATACGCAGTATTTT	CASSVASEDTQYF
TRBV24-1	TRBD1	once	TRBJ2-6	TGTGCCACCAGTGATTCCGGACAGGGATCTGGGGCCAACGTCCTGACTTTC	CATSDSGQGSGANVLTF
TRBV5-1	-	-	TRBJ1-1	TGCGCCAGCAGCTTGTCGAAGGGTTCGGGTGAAGCTTTCTTT	CASSLSKGSGEAFF
TRBV28	TRBD1	-	TRBJ1-4	TGTGCCAGCATTCCCGGGACAGGTCATGAAAAACTGTTTTTT	CASIPGTGHEKLFF
TRBV6-5	TRBD1	-	TRBJ1-4	TGTGCCAGCAGGCAGGACAGGGCGGGGGAAAAACTGTTTTTT	CASRQDRAGEKLFF
TRBV5-6	-	-	TRBJ2-7	TGTGCCAGCAGCTTGGTGGGAGGCGAGCAGTACTTC	CASSLVGGEQYF
TRBV5-1	-	-	TRBJ1-2	TGCGCCAGCAGCTTGGGAGGCAACTATGGCTACACCTTC	CASSLGGNYGYTF
TRBV7-9	TRBD1	-	TRBJ1-2	TGTGCCAGCAGCTTAGGGGACAGGGGGAACGCCTACACCTTC	CASSLGDRGNAYTF
TRBV13	TRBD2	-	TRBJ2-1	TGTGCCAGCAGTCCAGCGGGAGCCTACAATGAGCAGTTCTTC	CASSPAGAYNEQFF
TRBV29-1	-	-	TRBJ2-2	TGCAGCGTTGATAGCGGCGTTGGCACCGGGGAGCTGTTTTTT	CSVDSGVGTGELFF
TRBV6-1	-	-	TRBJ1-4	TGTGCCAGCAGTGACAGGGAGGGTGAAAAACTGTTTTTT	CASSDREGEKLFF
TRBV15	-	-	TRBJ1-2	TGTGCCACCAGCAGAGACGACTGGGTTGGAGGCTACACCTTC	CATSRDDWVGGYTF
TRBV7-3	-	-	TRBJ2-1	TGTGCCAGCAGCTCGGACGGGAGTGTTGGCAATGAGCAGTTCTTC	CASSSDGSVGNEQFF
TRBV19	TRBD1	-	TRBJ2-3	TGTGCCAGCCGGGACAGGGGAAAAAGCACAGATACGCAGTATTTT	CASRDRGKSTDTQYF
TRBV7-8	-	-	TRBJ1-3	TGTGCCAGCAGCTTAAGAGGAAACACCATATATTTT	CASSLRGNTIYF
TRBV29-1	-	-	TRBJ1-2	TGCAGCGTTGAAAGGGTTACAGCTAGCTTCTATGGCTACACCTTC	CSVERVTASFYGYTF
TRBV7-8	-	-	TRBJ1-6	TGTGCCAGCAGCCCCGCCACGTATAGTAATTCACCCCTCCACTTT	CASSPATYSNSPLHF
TRBV4-2	-	-	TRBJ2-3	TGTGCCAGCAGCCAAGAAGGGGCCAGGCGCACAGATACGCAGTATTTT	CASSQEGARRTDTQYF
TRBV9	-	-	TRBJ2-3	TGTGCCAGCAGCCTAGGACGCGTTGGCACAGATACGCAGTATTTT	CASSLGRVGTDTQYF
TRBV2	-	-	TRBJ2-3	TGTGCCAGCAGTGGCCTCGTAGATACGCAGTATTTT	CASSGLVDTQYF
TRBV29-1	-	-	TRBJ2-5	TGCAGCGTTGAAGAGTCGCATGGCGAGACCCAGTACTTC	CSVEESHGETQYF
TRBV7-3	-	once	TRBJ1-1	TGTGCCAGCAGCCGCCAAACGGGGCAGATCACTGAAGCTTTCTTT	CASSRQTGQITEAFF
TRBV5-1	-	-	TRBJ2-7	TGCGCCAGCAGCTTGTGGGCCTCGGGCGGCGAGCAGTACTTC	CASSLWASGGEQYF
TRBV29-1	-	-	TRBJ1-4	TGCAGCGTTGCAACGGAAGAAGCTAATGAAAAACTGTTTTTT	CSVATEEANEKLFF
TRBV5-6	-	-	TRBJ2-7	TGTGCCAGCAGCCCCGGACTTTTCTCCTACGAGCAGTACTTC	CASSPGLFSYEQYF
TRBV13	-	-	TRBJ2-7	TGTGCCAGCAGCACCAGGATCTCCTACGAGCAGTACTTC	CASSTRISYEQYF
TRBV30	TRBD1	-	TRBJ2-7	TGTGCCTGGAGTACCGACCTATGGACAGGGAGCTCCTACGAGCAGTACTTC	CAWSTDLWTGSSYEQYF
TRBV6-4	TRBD2	-	TRBJ2-3	TGTGCCAGCAGTGACTTAGAGACTAGCGGGACAGATACGCAGTATTTT	CASSDLETSGTDTQYF
TRBV5-6	TRBD2	-	TRBJ2-2	TGTGCCAGCAGCTTGTCTGGCGGGAGTTACACCGGGGAGCTGTTTTTT	CASSLSGGSYTGELFF
TRBV7-7	TRBD1	-	TRBJ2-3	TGTGCTAGCAGCTTACCCAGGGGGTTGTCAGATACGCAGTATTTT	CASSLPRGLSDTQYF
TRBV6-1	TRBD1	-	TRBJ1-2	TGTGCCAGCAGTGAAGGGGCAGGGGGCTTTTATGACTATGGCTACACCTTC	CASSEGAGGFYDYGYTF
TRBV10-2	TRBD2	-	TRBJ2-7	TGCGCCAGCAGGGACAGATTATTTAGCGGGAGAAACAACGAGCAGTACTTC	CASRDRLFSGRNNEQYF
TRBV6-5	TRBD1	-	TRBJ1-1	TGTGCCAGCTTCGGGACAGGGGGCTCGGACACTGAAGCTTTCTTT	CASFGTGGSDTEAFF
TRBV3-1/TRBV3-2	TRBD2	-	TRBJ2-3	TGTGCCAGCAGCCAGCGAGGACTAGCGGAGACCACAGATACGCAGTATTTT	CASSQRGLAETTDTQYF
TRBV12-5	-	-	TRBJ2-7	TGTGCTAGTGGTCCCAGGGGCCCCAAATCGTACGAGCAGTACTTC	CASGPRGPKSYEQYF
TRBV30	-	-	TRBJ2-4	TGTGCCTGGATCCCGGGGCTCGGAAACATTCAGTACTTC	CAWIPGLGNIQYF
TRBV2	TRBD1	-	TRBJ1-2	TGTGCCAGCACGAAGGGGGAGACAGGGAGCTATGGCTACACCTTC	CASTKGETGSYGYTF